This TCR beta chain was sequenced for a study of cytomegalovirus exposure and HLA in healthy donors. Findings and limits, study-wide: After further analysis at a later stage, 16,951 TCR beta sequences were associated with HLA alleles at 0.05 false discovery rate. A link between a missense DCLRE1C variant and TCR beta V- and J-gene trimming emerged from a later analysis. Presence/absence analyses rested on an assumption that sequencing depth was roughly uniform across donors.

Both 60 Vbeta primers and 13 Jbeta primers went into the PCR. Some clones are missing from TCRdb's copy, which holds only in-frame ones; the method was immunoSEQ multiplex PCR. The sample records about 95,000 clones, about three quarters being singletons. Regarding donors, all were healthy bone marrow donors. This clone was found once. Its antigen remains unknown. The specimen was PBMCs. The sequence was obtained from a man aged 30 to 39 in good health and CMV-seropositive.

As DNA, the CDR3 is TGTGCCAGCAGCTTGGGGCAGGGAAGGGCTAACTATGGCTACACCTTC. Its protein is CASSLGQGRANYGYTF. The chain couples TRBV13 to TRBJ1-2, with D perhaps TRBD1 (5 bases). The V gene's germline CDR1 is PRHDT and CDR2 FYEKMQ (reference sequence). Trimming took off 3 bases at V and 0 bases at J, with 14 bases between the two ends. CDR3 length equals 16 residues.